These T cell receptor beta chains were read from a single sample in a study of blood T cells in healthy people across ages. MiXCR, applied by TCRdb to the 5' RACE reads, yields one record per CDR3 protein. The sample shows around 800,000 distinct CDR3 sequences, approximately 48% of them seen only once. The sample comprised blood. The source is a man between 60 and 75 years old in good health. CDR3s include the opening cysteine and the closing phenylalanine or tryptophan. D genes are given only for firm matches. Size is omitted from some rows. Given values are once, few, many or a class for expanded clones.

V: TRBV9; D: NA; length: 15; J: TRBJ2-2; size: NA; CDR3: CASSPRTDYTGELFF; DNA: TGTGCCAGCAGCCCCCGGACAGACTACACCGGGGAGCTGTTTTTT
V: TRBV6-6; D: TRBD2; length: 15; J: TRBJ2-3; size: few; CDR3: CASSYGCGGADTQYF; DNA: TGTGCCAGCAGTTACGGTTGCGGGGGAGCAGATACGCAGTATTTT
V: TRBV6-2/TRBV6-3; D: NA; length: 14; J: TRBJ2-2; size: NA; CDR3: CASSSPRRVGELFF; DNA: TGTGCCAGCAGTTCTCCGCGGCGGGTCGGAGAGCTGTTTTTT
V: TRBV4-3; D: TRBD1; length: 17; J: TRBJ2-7; size: NA; CDR3: CASSHRTGPDLSYEQYF; DNA: TGCGCCAGCAGCCACCGGACAGGACCTGACCTCTCCTACGAGCAGTACTTC
V: TRBV20-1; D: TRBD1; length: 14; J: TRBJ1-2; size: few; CDR3: CSAREGEGARGYTF; DNA: TGCAGTGCTAGAGAAGGGGAGGGGGCGCGTGGCTACACCTTC
V: TRBV7-9; D: TRBD1; length: 15; J: TRBJ2-5; size: NA; CDR3: CASRMGTVPQETQYF; DNA: TGTGCCAGCAGAATGGGGACAGTTCCTCAAGAGACCCAGTACTTC
V: TRBV20-1; D: TRBD1; length: 12; J: TRBJ2-7; size: many; CDR3: CSARGQYYEQYF; DNA: TGCAGTGCTAGGGGACAGTACTACGAGCAGTACTTC
V: TRBV7-3; D: TRBD2; length: 14; J: TRBJ2-3; size: NA; CDR3: CASSSGGAGSTQYF; DNA: TGTGCCAGCAGCTCCGGGGGGGCCGGGAGTACGCAGTATTTT
V: TRBV5-1; D: TRBD1; length: 15; J: TRBJ2-1; size: NA; CDR3: CASSTAGQGHNEQFF; DNA: TGCGCCAGCAGCACGGCGGGACAGGGCCACAATGAGCAGTTCTTC
V: TRBV30; D: NA; length: 14; J: TRBJ2-3; size: NA; CDR3: CAWSVGQPPDTQYF; DNA: TGTGCCTGGAGTGTAGGACAGCCTCCAGATACGCAGTATTTT
V: TRBV7-9; D: NA; length: 15; J: TRBJ1-5; size: NA; CDR3: CASSEGRGWNQPQHF; DNA: TGTGCCAGCAGCGAGGGACGGGGTTGGAATCAGCCCCAGCATTTT
V: TRBV24-1; D: NA; length: 14; J: TRBJ1-2; size: few; CDR3: CATSVQGLVYGYTF; DNA: TGTGCCACCAGTGTACAGGGCTTGGTCTATGGCTACACCTTC
V: TRBV20-1; D: NA; length: 12; J: TRBJ2-7; size: few; CDR3: CSVTGQTYEQYF; DNA: TGCAGTGTCACTGGACAGACCTACGAGCAGTACTTC
V: TRBV3-1; D: TRBD1; length: 15; J: TRBJ1-6; size: NA; CDR3: CASSPWGQGDSPLHF; DNA: TGTGCCAGCAGCCCTTGGGGACAGGGTGATTCACCCCTCCACTTT
V: TRBV5-1; D: TRBD2; length: 16; J: TRBJ2-5; size: few; CDR3: CASSFVESGGGKTQYF; DNA: TGCGCCAGCAGCTTTGTGGAGAGCGGGGGTGGAAAGACCCAGTACTTC
V: TRBV12-3/TRBV12-4; D: TRBD2; length: 14; J: TRBJ2-2; size: NA; CDR3: CASNLSGETGELFF; DNA: TGTGCCAGCAATCTTAGCGGGGAGACCGGGGAGCTGTTTTTT
V: TRBV2; D: TRBD1; length: 12; J: TRBJ2-1; size: few; CDR3: CASREQGHEQFF; DNA: TGTGCCAGCAGGGAACAGGGGCATGAGCAGTTCTTC
V: TRBV7-2; D: NA; length: 16; J: TRBJ1-3; size: once; CDR3: CASSLRAGPSGNTIYF; DNA: TGTGCCAGCAGCTTGAGGGCGGGCCCCTCTGGAAACACCATATATTTT
V: TRBV5-1; D: NA; length: 15; J: TRBJ1-1; size: NA; CDR3: CASSLDSHMNTEAFF; DNA: TGCGCCAGCAGCTTGGACAGCCACATGAACACTGAAGCTTTCTTT
V: TRBV7-9; D: TRBD1; length: 14; J: TRBJ2-3; size: NA; CDR3: CASSRQGGPDTQYF; DNA: TGTGCCAGCAGCCGACAGGGGGGACCAGATACGCAGTATTTT
V: TRBV12-3/TRBV12-4; D: TRBD1; length: 13; J: TRBJ1-2; size: NA; CDR3: CASSDRGQGGYTF; DNA: TGTGCCAGCAGTGACAGGGGACAGGGGGGCTACACCTTC
V: TRBV10-3; D: TRBD2; length: 15; J: TRBJ2-7; size: few; CDR3: CAISEWRSGGAEQYF; DNA: TGTGCCATCAGTGAGTGGCGTAGCGGGGGCGCCGAGCAGTACTTC
V: TRBV7-2; D: TRBD2; length: 16; J: TRBJ2-3; size: few; CDR3: CASSLLAGLFTDTQYF; DNA: TGTGCCAGCAGCCTTCTAGCGGGCCTCTTCACAGATACGCAGTATTTT
V: TRBV20-1; D: NA; length: 14; J: TRBJ2-3; size: NA; CDR3: CSQKGGAGTDTQYF; DNA: TGCAGTCAGAAAGGGGGGGCCGGCACAGATACGCAGTATTTT